The 14 T cell receptor beta chains reported below all come from one sample, sequenced in a study of T cell responses to AZD1222 COVID-19 vaccine. Assay used: immunoSEQ multiplex PCR; TCRdb lists only in-frame clones, some missing. The sample lists about 120,000 clones, approximately 90% occurring once. The sequencing here drew on peripheral blood, taken on day 0 of AZD1222 vaccination. The receptors originated from an adult in good health.

The CDR3 DNA reads as TGTGCCAGTAGTTTGCGGGGGGGCGCTGGAAACACCATATATTTT. This encodes CASSLRGGAGNTIYF. This chain uses TRBV19 with TRBJ1-3; the D gene is possibly TRBD1 (6 bases). The germline CDR1 and CDR2 sequences are LNHDA and SQIVND (reference sequence). The V and J ends lost 5 bases and 2 bases respectively, with 13 bases between them. The CDR3 length is 15 residues.

The chain carries TRBV30 and TRBJ2-1; D gene ambiguous. This CDR3 is built from 11 residues. Germline assignment: CDR1 GTSNPN and CDR2 SVGIG (reference sequence). Trimming took 7 bases from V and 0 from J, leaving 4 bases between them. The DNA of the CDR3 is TGTGCCTTAAGCTCCTACAATGAGCAGTTCTTC. Protein product: CALSSYNEQFF.

The V call is TRBV19, the J call TRBJ2-1; 10 nucleotides agree with TRBD2. CDR1 is LNHDA, CDR2 SQIVND, per germline (reference sequence). V lost 5 bases, J lost 9 bases, and 4 bases stayed unmatched. The CDR3 is made up of 13 amino acids. CDR3 sequence reads: CASSLRLAGEQFF. As DNA, the CDR3 is TGTGCCAGTAGTTTAAGACTAGCGGGTGAGCAGTTCTTC.

The rearrangement joins TRBV10-1 to TRBJ2-1, with 10 bases matching TRBD2. Germline V gene data show CDR1 as WNHNN and CDR2 as SYGVQD (reference sequence). The CDR3 extends over 18 amino acids. The junction had 8 bases not matched to a gene; V was cut back by 0 bases and J by 3 bases. The CDR3 DNA sequence: TGCGCCAGCAGTGAGTCAGCTAGCGGGAGAGGCTTCTACAATGAGCAGTTCTTC. Translation gives CASSESASGRGFYNEQFF.

The J gene is TRBJ2-2, the V gene TRBV5-1; TRBD1 might be the D (5 bases). Deletions cut 0 bases from V and 7 bases from J, with 10 bases between. Germline V CDR1 and CDR2: SGHRS, YFSETQ. There are 14 residues in the CDR3. Written as DNA, the CDR3 is TGCGCCAGCAGCTTGGGTGGGGCGAGCGGGGAGCTGTTTTTT. Protein sequence: CASSLGGASGELFF.

This clone was recorded once. This CDR3 reads CASSPRTGYTDTQYF. The CDR3 region has the DNA TGTGCCAGCAGCCCAAGGACAGGATACACAGATACGCAGTATTTT. The chain uses TRBV3-1 (or the pseudogene TRBV3-2) and TRBJ2-3; the match to TRBD1 covers 7 bases. There are 15 residues in the CDR3. CDR1 and CDR2 from the germline V gene are LGHDT and YNNKEL (reference sequence). Trimming removed 4 bases from V and 2 bases from J; junction bases left unmatched: 6.

The chain recombines TRBV5-1 with TRBJ2-1; no reliable D call. CDR3 length equals 13 residues. V lost 0 bases, J lost 5 bases, and 6 bases lay in between. The V gene's germline CDR1 is SGHRS and CDR2 YFSETQ. CDR3 coding DNA: TGCGCCAGCAGCTTGGATAGGAACAATGAGCAGTTCTTC. This encodes CASSLDRNNEQFF.

The chain recombines TRBV5-4 with TRBJ1-6, with unresolved D. The germline gives CDR1 SGHNT, CDR2 YYREEE (reference sequence). This CDR3 contains 15 residues. V was trimmed by 2 bases and J by 8 bases, leaving 14 bases between them. The chain's CDR3 is CASSLFLKEHSPLHF. The CDR3 coding sequence is TGTGCCAGCAGCTTATTCCTTAAGGAGCATTCACCCCTCCACTTT.

This chain connects TRBV11-2 to TRBJ1-1; D uncertain. V was clipped by 5 bases and J by 1 base, with 11 bases between them. The CDR3 loop spans 14 amino acids. Per germline, CDR1 SGHAT and CDR2 FQNNGV. The DNA for the CDR3 is TGTGCCAGCAGCAACCGGGCACGGAACACTGAAGCTTTCTTT. Protein sequence: CASSNRARNTEAFF.

The chain uses TRBV27 and TRBJ2-7, with 11 bases that match TRBD2. The trim removed 0 bases at V and 2 bases at J, leaving 3 bases unmatched. The CDR3 has 16 residues. Germline V gives CDR1 MNHEY, CDR2 SMNVEV (reference sequence). The CDR3 here is CASSLSASGRPYEQYF. In DNA form, the CDR3 reads TGTGCCAGCAGTTTATCCGCTAGCGGGAGGCCCTACGAGCAGTACTTC.

This chain connects TRBV7-8 to TRBJ1-1; D is uncertain. Between the trimmed V and J ends, which lost 2 bases and 1 base, there was a span of 2 bases. Germline lookup yields CDR1 SGHVS and CDR2 FQNEAQ. CDR3 length equals 12 residues. The CDR3 bases are TGTGCCAGCAGCTTACAGAACACTGAAGCTTTCTTT. This translates into CASSLQNTEAFF.

V and J are TRBV19 and TRBJ1-5, with D tentatively TRBD1 (6 bases). This CDR3 spans 12 amino acids. Trimming stripped 4 bases from V and 13 bases from J, with 14 bases between. Germline lookup yields CDR1 LNHDA and CDR2 SQIVND (reference sequence). This CDR3 reads CASSSRGGPQHF. The CDR3, as DNA: TGTGCCAGTAGTAGTAGGGGGGGCCCACAGCATTTT.

The rearrangement uses TRBV10-3 and TRBJ1-3; D is unclear. CDR3 size: 14 residues. Trimming removed 3 bases at V and 0 bases at J, with 6 bases between. Per germline, CDR1 ENHRY and CDR2 SYGVKD. The CDR3 DNA sequence: TGTGCCATCAGTGAAGGGAGCTCTGGAAACACCATATATTTT. Translation: CAISEGSSGNTIYF.

Points on this clone: This same CDR3 is encoded by further DNA sequences in the sample. This rearrangement joins TRBV9 to TRBJ1-1; no definite D call. Deletions cut 0 bases from V and 5 bases from J, with 8 bases between. This CDR3 is built from 13 residues. Germline-derived CDR1 and CDR2 are SGDLS and YYNGEE. The CDR3 protein is CASSVALGTEAFF. CDR3 sequence (DNA): TGTGCCAGCAGCGTAGCTTTGGGGACTGAAGCTTTCTTT.